This note documents a single T cell receptor (beta chain) sequence. Its antigen is not identified. One end of the junction fails to match germline, which may point to a read error. This record belongs to a study of CD8+CD57+ T cells in acquired aplastic anemia. Whole-study context: Sorted CD4+ and CD8+ cells gave an average of roughly 3.3 ug of DNA. Study-wide results and limits: Almost 30 CD8+ CDR3 sequences occurred in both the patients and the controls. The study found no significant CD8+ Simpson's diversity difference between patients and controls.

For sequencing, patients were chosen who had shown expansion of CD8+CD57+ cells by flow cytometry. Both TCR beta VDJ combination and CDR3 sequence profiling were carried out. Genomic DNA was the template for this profiling. One entry per CDR3 protein, called by TCRdb with MiXCR from the reads. The sample yields roughly 100,000 distinct CDR3 sequences, around two thirds seen once. Germline CDR1 reads MNHNY; CDR2 reads SVGAGI (reference sequence). This CDR3 has 11 residues. Sequenced material: sorted CD4+, CD8+, or CD8+CD57+ T cells (not recorded which) from PBMCs. This rearrangement joins TRBV6-6 to TRBJ2-3; D unclear. The source of this sequence is a human donor with aplastic anemia. CDR3 residues: CASSSSSIKHF. Here the CDR3 DNA reads TGTGCCAGCAGTTCAAGCTCCATCAAACATTTT.